This T cell receptor (beta chain) was identified during a study of radiotherapy plus CTLA-4 blockade in lung cancer. The germline V and J ends were trimmed by 4 bases and 2 bases, with 8 bases remaining between them. The CDR3 is 13 residues long. Germline V gene lookup returns CDR1 MDHEN and CDR2 SYDVKM. This table comes from immunoSEQ multiplex PCR, and its TCRdb copy is limited to in-frame clones, with some not included. Of 50,000 to 70,000 clones in the sample, 75% to 85% were seen once. This chain joins TRBV28 and TRBJ2-5; D is possibly TRBD2 (5 bases). Sequenced material: peripheral blood, taken from a patient treated with radiotherapy plus ipilimumab. This receptor was taken from a human donor with non-small cell lung cancer who had a partial response to radiotherapy plus ipilimumab. The CDR3 coding sequence is TGTGCCAGCAGTTATGGCGGGCAAGAGACCCAGTACTTC. Amino acids: CASSYGGQETQYF. Full variable domain (remainder filled in from reference TRBV28 and TRBJ2-5): DVKVTQSSRYLVKRTGEKVFLECVQDMDHENMFWYRQDPGLGLRLIYFSYDVKMKEKGDIPEGYSVSREKKERFSLILESASTNQTSMYLCASSYGGQETQYFGPGTRLLVL.